A selection of T cell receptor beta chains follows, all from one sample in a study of identical twins. MiXCR was run by TCRdb on the 5' RACE reads, yielding one entry per CDR3 protein. Counted here are about 530,000 distinct CDR3 sequences, about 22% occurring once; the ten biggest clones make up 0.48%. This same sample was also part of a study on yellow fever vaccine responses in identical twins.

Sequences were obtained from CD4+ T cells sorted from blood. These receptors all stem from a woman aged 18-29 years in good health. CDR3s include the opening cysteine and the closing phenylalanine or tryptophan. The D gene is left open where the match is weak. Only some rows state a clone size, as once, few, many or a class for expanded clones.

d_call	clone_size	v_call	j_call	cdr3_nt	cdr3_aa
.	.	TRBV12-3/TRBV12-4	TRBJ1-3	TGTGCCAGCAGAGCCAGGGATTCTGGAAACACCATATATTTT	CASRARDSGNTIYF
TRBD2	.	TRBV20-1	TRBJ2-3	TGCAGTGCTACCCGACCTAATAGCGGGGGGGGTAAGGATACGCAGTATTTT	CSATRPNSGGGKDTQYF
TRBD1	few	TRBV5-1	TRBJ2-3	TGCGCCAGACAAGACAGGGGAAACACAGATACGCAGTATTTT	CARQDRGNTDTQYF
TRBD1	few	TRBV20-1	TRBJ1-4	TGCAGTGCTACGGGACAGATTAATGAAAAACTGTTTTTT	CSATGQINEKLFF
TRBD2	.	TRBV7-3	TRBJ2-1	TGTGCCAGCAGCTTAGGGAGCGGGAGTTATGAGCAGTTCTTC	CASSLGSGSYEQFF
TRBD2	.	TRBV20-1	TRBJ2-1	TGCAGTGCTAGGTACGGGACTAGCGGCAATGAGCAGTTCTTC	CSARYGTSGNEQFF
TRBD1	once	TRBV2	TRBJ2-3	TGTGCCACCAAACCTGACAGGGGAGGCACAGATACGCAGTATTTT	CATKPDRGGTDTQYF
.	few	TRBV20-1	TRBJ1-5	TGCAGTGCTAGAGACCGAACCCTACCACAGACCCCAGGGAGGGGCAATCAGCCCCAGCATTTT	CSARDRTLPQTPGRGNQPQHF
.	.	TRBV6-5	TRBJ2-3	TGTGCCAGCAGTTACCCGCTAACAAATCCTACTAGCACAGATACGCAGTATTTT	CASSYPLTNPTSTDTQYF
.	.	TRBV25-1	TRBJ2-2	TGTGCCAGCAGAAGTAGGGGAGACACCGGGGAGCTGTTTTTT	CASRSRGDTGELFF
TRBD1	few	TRBV10-2	TRBJ1-6	TGCGCCAGCAAGGGACAGCCTAATTCACCCCTCCACTTT	CASKGQPNSPLHF
.	.	TRBV27	TRBJ1-3	TGTGCCAGCGGGGACTTCTCTGGAAACACCATATATTTT	CASGDFSGNTIYF
TRBD2	once	TRBV7-8	TRBJ2-7	TGTGCCAGCAGCTTAGCGAACCTACTAGCGGTGACCTACGAGCAGTACTTC	CASSLANLLAVTYEQYF
.	.	TRBV20-1	TRBJ2-3	TGCAGTGCTAGAGGACCAGACACAGATACGCAGTATTTT	CSARGPDTDTQYF
TRBD2	many	TRBV11-2	TRBJ2-2	TGTGCCAGCAGCTTCAGGACTAGCGGGAACACCGGGGAGCTGTTTTTT	CASSFRTSGNTGELFF
.	.	TRBV20-1	TRBJ2-5	TGCAGTGCTAGAGGGGCAGGGCTGCGGGAGACCCAGTACTTC	CSARGAGLRETQYF
.	.	TRBV4-1	TRBJ2-7	TGCGCCAGCAGGCAGGGCAGTTCGGGCGAGCAGTACTTC	CASRQGSSGEQYF
.	.	TRBV2	TRBJ1-6	TGTGCCAGCAGTGTGGGTAGAGATAATTCACCCCTCCACTTT	CASSVGRDNSPLHF
.	few	TRBV18	TRBJ2-1	TGTGCCAGCTCACCTCTAGGTTTCTACAATGAGCAGTTCTTC	CASSPLGFYNEQFF
TRBD2	few	TRBV7-8	TRBJ2-1	TGTGCCAGCAGCGAAGCTCCCGGGACTAGCGGGATTTTATCCTACAATGAGCAGTTCTTC	CASSEAPGTSGILSYNEQFF
TRBD2	.	TRBV27	TRBJ2-7	TGTGCCAGCAGGTCGGTGCGGGAGACCCCCTACGAGCAGTACTTC	CASRSVRETPYEQYF
.	.	TRBV6-5	TRBJ2-2	TGTGCCAGCAGTTACGCGGCAGGGTATACCGGGGAGCTGTTTTTT	CASSYAAGYTGELFF
.	few	TRBV29-1	TRBJ2-2	TGCAGCGTTAGATCCGGGGAGCTGTTTTTT	CSVRSGELFF
TRBD2	many	TRBV5-1	TRBJ2-1	TGCGCCAGCAGCTGGGGACTAGCGGGACCCTCAAGTGAGCAGTTCTTC	CASSWGLAGPSSEQFF
TRBD1	.	TRBV28	TRBJ1-4	TGTGCCAGTAAGACAGGGGCTTTAGAAAAACTGTTTTTT	CASKTGALEKLFF
.	few	TRBV4-1	TRBJ1-2	TGCGCCAGCAGCCAAGATCATGGCACCTGGATTACTGGCTACACCTTC	CASSQDHGTWITGYTF
TRBD2	few	TRBV11-2	TRBJ2-1	TGTGCCAGCAGCAGATCCGCCGGGACTAGCGACAATGAGCAGTTCTTC	CASSRSAGTSDNEQFF
.	many	TRBV3-1	TRBJ2-1	TGTGCCAGCAGCCAAGATACAGGGCGGGATTACAATGAGCAGTTCTTC	CASSQDTGRDYNEQFF
.	many	TRBV12-3/TRBV12-4	TRBJ2-3	TGTGCCAGCAGTTTTATAGATACGCAGTATTTT	CASSFIDTQYF
.	.	TRBV5-1	TRBJ2-2	TGCGCCAGCAGATTAGTGACAGTCCACACCGGGGAGCTGTTTTTT	CASRLVTVHTGELFF
.	few	TRBV29-1	TRBJ2-3	TGCAGCGTTGCTGAATACACAGATACGCAGTATTTT	CSVAEYTDTQYF
TRBD1	.	TRBV7-8	TRBJ2-4	TGTGCCAGCAGCTACCGGGACAGGGAAAGCATTCAGTACTTC	CASSYRDRESIQYF
.	once	TRBV5-6	TRBJ2-2	TGTGCCAGCAGGGATCAGGGCCAGAGAACCGGGGAGCTGTTTTTT	CASRDQGQRTGELFF
.	.	TRBV11-3	TRBJ2-4	TGTGCCAGCAGCCCCGACTGGATTAACATTCAGTACTTC	CASSPDWINIQYF
TRBD2	.	TRBV6-1	TRBJ2-1	TGTGCCAGCAGTATATCTAGCGGGAGTGTCAATGAGCAGTTCTTC	CASSISSGSVNEQFF